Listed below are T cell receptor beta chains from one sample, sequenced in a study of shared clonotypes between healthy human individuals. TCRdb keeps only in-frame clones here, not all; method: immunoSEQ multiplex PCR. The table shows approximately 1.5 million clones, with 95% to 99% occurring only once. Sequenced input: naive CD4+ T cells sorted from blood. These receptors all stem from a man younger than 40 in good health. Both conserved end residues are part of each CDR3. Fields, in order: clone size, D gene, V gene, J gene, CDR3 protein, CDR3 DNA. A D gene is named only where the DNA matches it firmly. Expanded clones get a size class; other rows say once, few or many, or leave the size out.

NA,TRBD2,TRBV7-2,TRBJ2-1,CASSLRLAGGPSHNEQFF,TGTGCCAGCAGCTTAAGACTAGCGGGAGGCCCGAGCCACAATGAGCAGTTCTTC
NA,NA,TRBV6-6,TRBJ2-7,CASSYRTYEQYF,TGTGCCAGCAGTTACCGGACTTACGAGCAGTACTTC
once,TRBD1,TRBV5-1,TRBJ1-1,CASSEGARGENTEAFF,TGCGCCAGCAGTGAGGGGGCCAGGGGCGAAAACACTGAAGCTTTCTTT
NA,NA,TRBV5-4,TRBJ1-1,CASSYQVNTEAFF,TGTGCCAGCAGCTATCAGGTGAACACTGAAGCTTTCTTT
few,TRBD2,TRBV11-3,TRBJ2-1,CASSSLADNEQFF,TGTGCCAGCAGTTCGCTAGCGGACAATGAGCAGTTCTTC
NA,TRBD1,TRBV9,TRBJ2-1,CATKDLTGYNEQFF,TGTGCCACCAAGGACCTGACAGGGTACAATGAGCAGTTCTTC
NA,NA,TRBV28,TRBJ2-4,CASSTIGLGASAPLAKNIQYF,TGTGCCAGCAGCACTATTGGCCTTGGGGCTAGCGCGCCCCTAGCCAAAAACATTCAGTACTTC
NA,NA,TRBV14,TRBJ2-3,CASSPQAGRTDTQYF,TGTGCCAGCAGCCCCCAAGCGGGCCGCACAGATACGCAGTATTTT
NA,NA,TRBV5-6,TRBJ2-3,CASSDVAADTQYF,TGTGCCAGCAGCGACGTAGCGGCAGATACGCAGTATTTT
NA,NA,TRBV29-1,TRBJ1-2,CSVGGGYGYTF,TGCAGCGTTGGAGGGGGCTATGGCTACACCTTC
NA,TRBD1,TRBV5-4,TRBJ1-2,CASSRGQGMDNGYTF,TGTGCCAGCAGCCGAGGACAGGGAATGGATAATGGCTACACCTTC
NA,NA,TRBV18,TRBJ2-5,CASSPLSGDKETQYF,TGTGCCAGCTCACCACTTTCGGGGGACAAAGAGACCCAGTACTTC
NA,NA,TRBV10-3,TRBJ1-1,CAGGAGVDTEAFF,TGTGCCGGAGGGGCAGGGGTGGACACTGAAGCTTTCTTT
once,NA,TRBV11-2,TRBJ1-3,CASSSLGGNGNTIYF,TGTGCCAGCAGCTCCCTAGGGGGTAATGGAAACACCATATATTTT
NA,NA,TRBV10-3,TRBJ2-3,CAIRTDTDTQYF,TGTGCCATCAGGACTGACACAGATACGCAGTATTTT
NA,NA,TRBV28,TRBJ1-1,CASSPATGLYTEAFF,TGTGCCAGCAGTCCAGCGACAGGCCTCTACACTGAAGCTTTCTTT
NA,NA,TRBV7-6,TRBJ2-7,CASSFRGIYEQYF,TGTGCCAGCAGCTTCAGGGGTATCTACGAGCAGTACTTC
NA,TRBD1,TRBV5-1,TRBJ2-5,CASSQDRGRIGETQYF,TGCGCCAGCAGCCAGGACAGGGGAAGAATTGGAGAGACCCAGTACTTC
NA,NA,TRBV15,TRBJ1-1,CATSRGTLNTEAFF,TGTGCCACCAGCAGAGGGACATTGAACACTGAAGCTTTCTTT
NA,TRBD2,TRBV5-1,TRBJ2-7,CASSSDLAGAYEQYF,TGCGCCAGCAGCTCGGATTTAGCGGGAGCCTACGAGCAGTACTTC
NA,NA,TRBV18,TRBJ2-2,CASSPGGRDTGELFF,TGTGCCAGCTCACCAGGGGGCCGCGACACCGGGGAGCTGTTTTTT
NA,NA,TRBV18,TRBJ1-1,CASSTDENTEAFF,TGTGCCAGCTCAACGGACGAGAACACTGAAGCTTTCTTT
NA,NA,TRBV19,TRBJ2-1,CASRDSPTGYNEQFF,TGTGCCAGTAGGGACAGCCCGACGGGGTACAATGAGCAGTTCTTC
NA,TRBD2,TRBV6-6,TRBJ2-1,CASSYQGGKGYNEQFF,TGTGCCAGCAGTTACCAGGGAGGGAAAGGCTACAATGAGCAGTTCTTC
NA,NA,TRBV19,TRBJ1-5,CASSLMGVGQPQHF,TGTGCCAGTAGTTTGATGGGGGTAGGGCAGCCCCAGCATTTT
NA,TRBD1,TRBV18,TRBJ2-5,CASSPRQVAGQGAQYF,TGTGCCAGCTCACCAAGGCAGGTTGCCGGTCAGGGGGCCCAGTACTTC
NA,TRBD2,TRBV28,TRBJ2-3,CASSRIAPGLAKQYF,TGTGCCAGCAGTCGTATTGCACCGGGACTAGCAAAGCAGTATTTT
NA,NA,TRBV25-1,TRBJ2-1,CASSERIRSSYNEQFF,TGTGCCAGCAGTGAGCGAATTAGGAGCTCCTACAATGAGCAGTTCTTC
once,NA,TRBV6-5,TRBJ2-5,CATRGADLRETQYF,TGTGCCACCAGAGGGGCCGACCTCCGGGAGACCCAGTACTTC
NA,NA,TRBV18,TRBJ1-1,CASSPSWNTEAFF,TGTGCCAGCTCACCATCGTGGAACACTGAAGCTTTCTTT
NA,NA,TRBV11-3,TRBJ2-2,CASSPPNTGELFF,TGTGCCAGCAGCCCGCCTAACACCGGGGAGCTGTTTTTT
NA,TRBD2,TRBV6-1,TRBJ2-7,CASSPGTSGSYEQYF,TGTGCCAGCAGTCCCGGGACTAGCGGTTCCTACGAGCAGTACTTC
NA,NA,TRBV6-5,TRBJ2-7,CASSYGHLSYEQYF,TGTGCCAGCAGTTACGGGCACCTATCCTACGAGCAGTACTTC
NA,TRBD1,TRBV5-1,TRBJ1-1,CASSLTTGPTEAFF,TGCGCCAGCAGCTTAACGACAGGGCCCACTGAAGCTTTCTTT
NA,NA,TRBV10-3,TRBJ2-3,CAISVGGSTDTQYF,TGTGCCATCAGTGTCGGGGGTAGCACAGATACGCAGTATTTT
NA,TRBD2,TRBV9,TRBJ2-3,CASSLAAGRKDTQYF,TGTGCCAGCAGCTTAGCAGCGGGAAGGAAAGATACGCAGTATTTT
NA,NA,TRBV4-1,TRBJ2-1,CASSQEPQVGQLYNEQFF,TGCGCCAGCAGCCAAGAGCCGCAGGTTGGGCAGCTCTACAATGAGCAGTTCTTC
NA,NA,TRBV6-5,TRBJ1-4,CASSTATNEKLFF,TGTGCCAGCAGCACTGCAACTAATGAAAAACTGTTTTTT
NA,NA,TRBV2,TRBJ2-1,CASRSNPSRVGVNEQFF,TGTGCCAGCCGGTCCAATCCCTCGCGAGTCGGGGTGAATGAGCAGTTCTTC
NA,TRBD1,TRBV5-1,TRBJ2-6,CASSLAGTGEIGANVLTF,TGCGCCAGCAGCTTGGCCGGGACAGGGGAAATCGGGGCCAACGTCCTGACTTTC
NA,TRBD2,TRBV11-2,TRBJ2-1,CASSIPTGGVTGNEQFF,TGTGCCAGCAGCATCCCCACGGGGGGGGTCACGGGAAATGAGCAGTTCTTC
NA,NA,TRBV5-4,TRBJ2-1,CASSLFNEQFF,TGTGCCAGCAGCTTGTTCAATGAGCAGTTCTTC
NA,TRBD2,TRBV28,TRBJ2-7,CASSLRSASGRDEQYF,TGTGCCAGCAGTTTAAGGTCGGCTAGCGGGAGGGACGAGCAGTACTTC
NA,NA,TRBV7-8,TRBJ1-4,CASSLDLINEKLFF,TGTGCCAGCAGCTTAGACCTCATAAATGAAAAACTGTTTTTT
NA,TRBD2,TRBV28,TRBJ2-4,CASSPSLAGGPKNIQYF,TGTGCCAGCAGTCCATCCCTAGCGGGAGGACCCAAAAACATTCAGTACTTC
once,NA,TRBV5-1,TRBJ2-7,CASSLALALEEQYF,TGCGCCAGCAGCTTGGCCTTGGCCCTCGAGGAGCAGTACTTC
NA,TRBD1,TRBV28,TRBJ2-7,CASSLLTGEIVKAYEQYF,TGTGCCAGCAGTTTATTGACAGGGGAAATAGTTAAAGCTTACGAGCAGTACTTC
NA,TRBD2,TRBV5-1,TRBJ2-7,CASDLGLAGGLSREQYF,TGCGCCAGCGACCTGGGACTAGCGGGAGGGCTTTCTAGAGAGCAGTACTTC
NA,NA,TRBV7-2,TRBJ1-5,CASSLVGTPYSNQPQHF,TGTGCCAGCAGCTTAGTGGGGACACCATATAGCAATCAGCCCCAGCATTTT
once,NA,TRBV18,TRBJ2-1,CASSPGSGGEQFF,TGTGCCAGCTCACCGGGGAGTGGAGGGGAGCAGTTCTTC
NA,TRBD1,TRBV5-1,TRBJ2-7,CASSPLGTGVYEQYF,TGCGCCAGCAGCCCCCTAGGGACAGGGGTCTACGAGCAGTACTTC
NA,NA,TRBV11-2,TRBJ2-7,CASSLGARPYSYEQYF,TGTGCCAGCAGCTTAGGGGCCCGGCCTTATTCCTACGAGCAGTACTTC